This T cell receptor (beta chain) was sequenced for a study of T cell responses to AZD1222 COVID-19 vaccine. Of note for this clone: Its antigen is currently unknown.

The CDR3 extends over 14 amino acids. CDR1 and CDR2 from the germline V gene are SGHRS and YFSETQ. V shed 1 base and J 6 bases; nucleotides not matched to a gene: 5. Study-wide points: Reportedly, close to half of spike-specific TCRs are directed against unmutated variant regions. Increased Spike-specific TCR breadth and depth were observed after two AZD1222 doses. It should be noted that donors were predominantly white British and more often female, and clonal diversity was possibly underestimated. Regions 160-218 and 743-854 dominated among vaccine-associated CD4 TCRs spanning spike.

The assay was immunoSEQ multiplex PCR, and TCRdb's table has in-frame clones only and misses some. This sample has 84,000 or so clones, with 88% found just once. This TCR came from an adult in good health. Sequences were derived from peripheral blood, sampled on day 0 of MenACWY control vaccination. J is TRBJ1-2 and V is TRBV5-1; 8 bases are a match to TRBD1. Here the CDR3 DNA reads TGCGCCAGCAGCTTGACAGGGGGAGAGGATGGCTACACCTTC. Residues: CASSLTGGEDGYTF.